The following is a T cell receptor (beta chain) sequence with its context. V lost 2 bases to trimming and J lost 4 bases; unmatched junction nucleotides: 11. The CDR3 spans 19 residues. Germline V lookup: CDR1 SNHLY, CDR2 FYNNEI. The data derive from a study of blood T cell repertoires in COVID-19. For the study at large: Samples of COVID-19 (acute and convalescent) were obtained from the United States, Italy and Spain. Sample material is recorded as cDNA or gDNA derived from T cells, B-cell-depleted T cells, or PBMCs.

Assay: immunoSEQ multiplex PCR; the TCRdb copy retains only in-frame clones and omits some. The table shows fewer than 20,000 clones, with roughly nine tenths occurring only once. The chain joins TRBV2 to TRBJ2-6, with 10 bases matching TRBD2. The source of this sequence is a man in his 60s with acute or convalescent COVID-19. The sample taken for sequencing was peripheral blood. Written as DNA, the CDR3 is TGTGCCAGCAGTGAACTGGGTAGCGGGAGGTCGTTGGGGGCCAACGTCCTGACTTTC. This gives the protein CASSELGSGRSLGANVLTF.